The 32 T cell receptor beta chains in this list originate from one sample, sequenced in a study of circulating and synovial CD4+ cells in juvenile arthritis (dated by TCRdb to the mid-2010s). The library was made by the immunoSEQ multiplex PCR assay. The immuneACCESS repertoire file appears here via TCRdb, limited to in-frame rearrangements. These files lack a portion of the clones; in checked studies, under half of the deficit traces to unresolved V genes, and the cause of the others is not known. Here the sample has about 33,000 clones; around 96% occur a single time. The ten top clones hold 0.16% of the sample. Sequencing used CD4+ T cells from blood. These TCRs come from a human donor with juvenile idiopathic arthritis.

The V call is TRBV7-9, the J call TRBJ1-2; D is undetermined. This CDR3 comprises 14 residues. Germline V gene sequence: CDR1 SEHNR, CDR2 FQNEAQ (reference sequence). Trimming left V 5 bases short and J 0 bases short, with 10 bases between. Written as DNA, the CDR3 is TGTGCCAGCAGCCCTCGGGTCACTAACTATGGCTACACCTTC. Translating gives CASSPRVTNYGYTF. The whole variable domain, filled in from reference TRBV7-9 and TRBJ1-2, reads DTGVSQNPRHKITKRGQNVTFRCDPISEHNRLYWYRQTLGQGPEFLTYFQNEAQLEKSRLLSDRFSAERPKGSFSTLEIQRTEQGDSAMYLCASSPRVTNYGYTFGSGTRLTVV.

The chain carries TRBV9 and TRBJ2-3, with D possibly being TRBD2 (7 bases). With 0 bases removed from V and 1 base from J, the gap between germline ends came to 15 bases. CDR3 size: 17 residues. Germline V lookup: CDR1 SGDLS, CDR2 YYNGEE. The CDR3: CASSVGGGGTGTDTQYF. The CDR3 DNA sequence: TGTGCCAGCAGCGTAGGGGGAGGGGGGACGGGCACAGATACGCAGTATTTT. Full variable domain (rest looked up from reference TRBV9 and TRBJ2-3): DSGVTQTPKHLITATGQRVTLRCSPRSGDLSVYWYQQSLDQGLQFLIQYYNGEERAKGNILERFSAQQFPDLHSELNLSSLELGDSALYFCASSVGGGGTGTDTQYFGPGTRLTVL.

The chain combines TRBV19 with TRBJ1-1, with 7 bases fitting TRBD1. Losses at the gene ends were 9 bases for V and 1 base for J; bases not matched to a gene: 8. The CDR3 runs to 14 residues. CDR1 and CDR2 (germline): LNHDA, SQIVND (reference sequence). For the CDR3, the DNA is TGTGCCAGCCTTTCGGACAGGAAGAACACTGAAGCTTTCTTT. Protein: CASLSDRKNTEAFF.

J is TRBJ1-2 and V is TRBV5-8; TRBD1 might be the D (5 bases). This CDR3 is built from 13 residues. V was pared by 6 bases and J by 4 bases, with 13 bases between. The germline gives CDR1 SGHTS, CDR2 YDEGEE. The CDR3 region is CASNLDRPYGYTF. The CDR3 nucleotides read TGTGCCAGCAACCTAGACAGACCCTATGGCTACACCTTC.

The gene calls are TRBV7-2 and TRBJ2-5; TRBD2 aligns across 10 bases. J gave up 2 bases and V 7 bases, and 7 bases lay outside the gene matches. This CDR3 spans 15 amino acids. Germline V gives CDR1 SGHTA, CDR2 FQGNSA. CDR3 DNA sequence: TGTGCCAGCACACCACGAGCGGGGGGGCAAGAGACCCAGTACTTC. Protein sequence: CASTPRAGGQETQYF.

This clone was seen just once. The rearrangement uses TRBV23-1 and TRBJ1-3; no clear D gene. TRBV23-1 is an ORF, and what it does is uncertain. The CDR3 length is 16 residues. Between the trimmed V and J ends, which lost 6 bases and 1 base, there was a span of 16 bases. The CDR3 region has the DNA TGCGCCAGCAGCCGACAATACAGTAAGTCTGGAAACACCATATATTTT. It translates to CASSRQYSKSGNTIYF.

The chain links TRBV7-2 to TRBJ2-1; D uncertain. The CDR3 contains 13 residues. Germline CDR1 and CDR2: SGHTA and FQGNSA. Trimming stripped 6 bases from V and 8 bases from J, with 14 bases between. CDR3 coding DNA: TGTGCCAGCAGTCGATCTGGGCCCTATGAGCAGTTCTTC. This codes for CASSRSGPYEQFF.

The V and J genes are TRBV7-2 and TRBJ1-3, with TRBD1 identical over 7 bases. V gave up 5 bases and J gave up 1 base; unmatched junction bases: 5. CDR1 is SGHTA, CDR2 FQGNSA, per germline. CDR3 length: 15 residues. DNA of the CDR3: TGTGCCAGCAGCCGACAGGGTTTGTCTGGAAACACCATATATTTT. This encodes CASSRQGLSGNTIYF.

This rearrangement joins TRBV5-4 to TRBJ2-3; 10 bases align to TRBD2. The V gene's germline CDR1 is SGHNT and CDR2 YYREEE (reference sequence). This CDR3 is 15 amino acids long. Trimming at V came to 4 bases and at J to 7 bases, leaving 9 bases not matched to a gene. In DNA, the CDR3 is TGTGCCAGCAGCCCGGCTAGCGGGGGCCTTAATACGCAGTATTTT. Amino acid sequence: CASSPASGGLNTQYF.

In this sample, this clone turned up once. The chain carries TRBV7-2 and TRBJ2-7; 10 positions agree with TRBD2. The germline V gene encodes CDR1 SGHTA and CDR2 FQGNSA. The CDR3 spans 14 residues. V lost 10 bases, J lost 7 bases, and 13 bases stayed unmatched. The CDR3 sequence is CATRQSGRVGEQYF. CDR3 sequence (DNA): TGTGCCACCAGACAAAGCGGGAGGGTTGGTGAGCAGTACTTC.

This rearrangement joins TRBV6-5 to TRBJ1-1, with a tentative D call TRBD1 (5 bases). The V end was cut by 2 bases, the J end by 3 bases, with 7 bases between. Germline-derived CDR1 and CDR2 are MNHEY and SVGAGI. The CDR3 consists of 13 residues. CDR3 residues: CASSYGRDTEAFF. CDR3 sequence (DNA): TGTGCCAGCAGTTACGGCAGGGACACTGAAGCTTTCTTT.

V usage is TRBV6-6 and J usage is TRBJ2-1; tentatively, D is TRBD2 (7 bases). Germline V gives CDR1 MNHNY, CDR2 SVGAGI (reference sequence). V dropped 6 bases and J dropped 9 bases, with 21 bases sitting between them. The CDR3 extends over 15 amino acids. The CDR3 nucleotides are TGTGCCAGCAGGTATACAGGAGGAGGGGGGGGTGAGCAGTTCTTC. It specifies CASRYTGGGGGEQFF.

DNA for the CDR3: TGTGCCTTAAATCGGGGTTCTAATGAAAAACTGTTTTTT. This sequence encodes CALNRGSNEKLFF. The chain recombines TRBV21-1 with TRBJ1-4. TRBV21-1 is annotated as a pseudogene. The CDR3 has 13 amino acids.

V is TRBV11-2 and J is TRBJ2-6, with no clear D. Trimming removed 5 bases at V and 3 bases at J, with 14 bases between. Germline CDR1 and CDR2: SGHAT and FQNNGV. The CDR3 has 16 amino acids. The CDR3: CASSPHVVSGANVLTF. The DNA of the CDR3 is TGTGCCAGCAGCCCTCACGTGGTTAGTGGGGCCAACGTCCTGACTTTC.

The gene calls are TRBV7-2 and TRBJ1-2, with 10 bases lining up with TRBD1. V lost 2 bases, J lost 8 bases, and 14 bases stayed unmatched. Germline lookup yields CDR1 SGHTA and CDR2 FQGNSA. The CDR3 has 17 amino acids. Here the CDR3 reads CASSLQGGGQGLRGYTF. The CDR3 coding sequence is TGTGCCAGCAGCTTACAGGGGGGGGGACAGGGGTTACGGGGCTACACCTTC.

This sequence joins TRBV7-2 and TRBJ2-1; TRBD2 matches at 12 bases. This CDR3 region has 15 residues. J gave up 9 bases and V 5 bases, and 8 bases lay outside the gene matches. Germline V gives CDR1 SGHTA, CDR2 FQGNSA. CDR3 residues: CASSPRLAGDVEQFF. CDR3 DNA: TGTGCCAGCAGCCCCAGACTAGCGGGAGACGTTGAGCAGTTCTTC.

This chain joins TRBV6-1 and TRBJ2-2, with 9 bases fitting TRBD1. Germline assignment: CDR1 MNHNS and CDR2 SASEGT. V shed 7 bases, J shed 1 base, and the junction held 4 bases outside the gene matches. This CDR3 has 15 amino acids. CDR3 protein: CASTGQGLNTGELFF. The DNA of the CDR3 is TGTGCCAGCACTGGACAGGGGTTGAACACCGGGGAGCTGTTTTTT.

A note on this clone: One end of the junction fails to match germline, which may point to a read error. Additional DNA sequences in this sample encode the identical CDR3. The rearrangement links TRBV13 to TRBJ1-6; D uncertain. The CDR3 length is 20 residues. Germline V gene sequence: CDR1 PRHDT, CDR2 FYEKMQ (reference sequence). CDR3 loop: CASSLGIGNPKMAYNSPLHF. CDR3 nucleotide sequence: TGTGCCAGCAGCTTAGGAATCGGGAACCCCAAGATGGCCTATAATTCCCCCCTCCACTTT. Looking up the rest from reference TRBV13 and TRBJ1-6 gives the full variable domain: AAGVIQSPRHLIKEKRETATLKCYPIPRHDTVYWYQQGPGQDPQFLISFYEKMQSDKGSIPDRFSAQQFSDYHSELNMSSLELGDSALYFCASSLGIGNPKMAYNSPLHFGNGTRLTVT.

This chain's CDR3 is CASSQALAGGLQETQYF. The CDR3 region has the DNA TGTGCCAGCAGCCAAGCCCTAGCGGGGGGACTACAAGAGACCCAGTACTTC. The chain joins TRBV4-2 to TRBJ2-5; 11 bases fit TRBD2. The germline V gene encodes CDR1 LGHNA and CDR2 YNFKEQ. Trimming took 1 base from V and 2 from J; bases not matched to a gene: 6. The CDR3 is 17 amino acids.

J is TRBJ2-1 and V is TRBV19; 10 bases are a match to TRBD2. CDR3 size: 16 residues. CDR1 is LNHDA, CDR2 SQIVND, per germline (reference sequence). Trimming removed 5 bases from V and 10 bases from J; junction bases left unmatched: 14. The CDR3 spells CASSHQREGVVGEQFF. In DNA form, the CDR3 reads TGTGCCAGTAGTCATCAGCGGGAGGGGGTAGTCGGGGAGCAGTTCTTC.

The J gene is TRBJ2-7, the V gene TRBV7-3; a weak D match, TRBD2 (6 bases). The V end lost 5 bases, the J end lost 7 bases, and 30 bases lay between the germline ends. Germline V gives CDR1 SGHTA, CDR2 FQGTGA. The CDR3 loop spans 18 amino acids. This chain's CDR3 is CASSPGGVGAGPPWEQYF. CDR3 in DNA: TGTGCCAGCAGCCCAGGAGGGGTCGGGGCCGGACCCCCCTGGGAGCAGTACTTC.

V is TRBV19 and J is TRBJ2-7, with D maybe TRBD1 (5 bases). The V gene's germline CDR1 is LNHDA and CDR2 SQIVND (reference sequence). The CDR3 consists of 13 residues. Trimming shortened V by 3 bases and J by 4 bases, and 10 bases separated the two germline ends. The CDR3 DNA is TGTGCCAGTAGTATCGCGACAGATTACGAGCAGTACTTC. It translates to CASSIATDYEQYF.

V and J are TRBV7-2 and TRBJ1-5; a weak D match, TRBD1 (5 bases). This CDR3 has 14 residues. With 2 bases removed from V and 11 bases from J, the gap between germline ends came to 16 bases. Germline V gene data show CDR1 as SGHTA and CDR2 as FQGNSA. The CDR3 loop is CASSLSGPQGAQHF. CDR3 sequence (DNA): TGTGCCAGCAGCTTATCGGGCCCGCAGGGTGCCCAGCATTTT. Using reference TRBV7-2 and TRBJ1-5 for the parts outside the CDR3, the full variable domain is GAGVSQSPSNKVTEKGKDVELRCDPISGHTALYWYRQSLGQGLEFLIYFQGNSAPDKSGLPSDRFSAERTGGSVSTLTIQRTQQEDSAVYLCASSLSGPQGAQHFGDGTRLSIL.

The chain combines TRBV10-3 with TRBJ1-5; TRBD1 might be the D (6 bases). Trimming stripped 0 bases from V and 3 bases from J, with 9 bases between. The germline CDR1 and CDR2 sequences are ENHRY and SYGVKD. This CDR3 is 15 amino acids long. The CDR3 protein is CAISESNRDNQPQHF. DNA of the CDR3: TGTGCCATCAGTGAGTCGAACAGGGACAATCAGCCCCAGCATTTT.

V is TRBV7-9 and J is TRBJ2-2, with no clear D. Germline V gene lookup returns CDR1 SEHNR and CDR2 FQNEAQ (reference sequence). Deletions cut 0 bases from V and 5 bases from J, with 10 bases between. The CDR3 is 15 residues long. This chain's CDR3 is CASSLAYSSTGELFF. The CDR3 nucleotides read TGTGCCAGCAGCTTAGCTTATTCGTCGACCGGGGAGCTGTTTTTT.

The chain uses TRBV18 and TRBJ2-5, with 11 positions matching TRBD2. The CDR3 consists of 14 residues. V trimming: 3 bases; J trimming: 4 bases; junction bases outside the gene matches: 1. Germline V gives CDR1 KGHSH, CDR2 LQKENI. This CDR3 is CASSPGLAAETQYF. The CDR3 region has the DNA TGTGCCAGCTCACCGGGACTAGCGGCAGAGACCCAGTACTTC.

The chain carries TRBV7-3 and TRBJ2-3; D unresolved. In germline, CDR1 is SGHTA, CDR2 FQGTGA. V dropped 0 bases and J dropped 2 bases, with 12 bases sitting between them. The CDR3 is 16 residues long. The CDR3 here is CASSLTSTTFTDTQYF. As DNA, the CDR3 is TGTGCCAGCAGCTTAACTAGCACAACTTTCACAGATACGCAGTATTTT. The variable domain in full, completed from reference TRBV7-3 and TRBJ2-3, reads GAGVSQTPSNKVTEKGKYVELRCDPISGHTALYWYRQSLGQGPEFLIYFQGTGAADDSGLPNDRFFAVRPEGSVSTLKIQRTERGDSAVYLCASSLTSTTFTDTQYFGPGTRLTVL.

J is TRBJ1-1 and V is TRBV28; D uncertain. V was pared by 7 bases and J by 3 bases, with 9 bases between. Germline loops: CDR1 MDHEN, CDR2 SYDVKM. The CDR3 spans 12 residues. The CDR3 reads CASNSAYTEAFF. For the CDR3, the DNA is TGTGCCAGCAACTCCGCTTACACTGAAGCTTTCTTT.

The CDR3 reads CASSQILAGGTNEQFF. CDR3 nucleotides: TGTGCCAGCAGCCAAATACTAGCGGGGGGAACCAATGAGCAGTTCTTC. The V and J genes are TRBV7-9 and TRBJ2-1; TRBD2 agrees at 12 bases. From germline, CDR1 is SEHNR and CDR2 FQNEAQ (reference sequence). CDR3 length: 16 amino acids. V dropped 5 bases and J dropped 6; count of bases not matched to a gene: 8.

The V call is TRBV7-6, the J call TRBJ2-7; possibly TRBD2 for D (6 bases). The CDR3 length is 15 residues. V lost 1 base, J lost 2 bases, and 12 bases lay in between. Germline CDR1 is SGHVS and CDR2 is FNYEAQ. The CDR3 DNA reads as TGTGCCAGCAGCTTAGTAGGTAGCGGCCCCTACGAGCAGTACTTC. Translation gives CASSLVGSGPYEQYF.

This chain links TRBV9 with TRBJ2-3, with 7 bases fitting TRBD2. CDR1 SGDLS and CDR2 YYNGEE come from the germline V gene. The V gene end was trimmed by 0 bases and the J gene end by 1 base; junction bases not matched to a gene: 8. The CDR3 runs 17 residues. As DNA, the CDR3 is TGTGCCAGCAGCGTAGGAGTCGCGGGAGTAGGCACAGATACGCAGTATTTT. It codes for CASSVGVAGVGTDTQYF.

V usage is TRBV28 and J usage is TRBJ2-7, with D possibly TRBD2 on 5 matching bases. CDR1 and CDR2 (germline): MDHEN, SYDVKM. This CDR3 comprises 13 residues. Trimming left V 5 bases short and J 3 bases short, with 11 bases between. CDR3 region: CASSPGLSYEQYF. For the CDR3, the DNA is TGTGCCAGCAGTCCGGGGTTGAGCTACGAGCAGTACTTC.